This T cell receptor beta chain was identified in a study of cytomegalovirus exposure and HLA in healthy donors. Study findings and constraints: Segments of the TCR beta V type were, in most cases, productive about 87% or about 30% of the time in an earlier analysis. Most subjects' HLA-A and HLA-B alleles were reportedly predicted from TCR beta sequences.

PCR was performed using 60 Vbeta and 13 Jbeta primers. The data were produced by immunoSEQ multiplex PCR, yet TCRdb's version contains in-frame clones alone and is incomplete. The sample shows around 130,000 clones, 80% of them seen only once. Of note for this clone: Its specificity is not known.

The germline CDR1 and CDR2 sequences are SNHLY and FYNNEI. The CDR3 runs 16 residues. J lost 7 bases, V lost 1 base, and 9 bases had no gene match. The source is a human donor in good health. The rearrangement uses TRBV2 and TRBJ1-5; 8 bases are a match to TRBD1. Material for sequencing was PBMCs. The CDR3 nucleotides are TGTGCCAGCAGTGAAGGGGACAGGCCCGTCAGGCAGCCCCAGCATTTT. Translated: CASSEGDRPVRQPQHF.